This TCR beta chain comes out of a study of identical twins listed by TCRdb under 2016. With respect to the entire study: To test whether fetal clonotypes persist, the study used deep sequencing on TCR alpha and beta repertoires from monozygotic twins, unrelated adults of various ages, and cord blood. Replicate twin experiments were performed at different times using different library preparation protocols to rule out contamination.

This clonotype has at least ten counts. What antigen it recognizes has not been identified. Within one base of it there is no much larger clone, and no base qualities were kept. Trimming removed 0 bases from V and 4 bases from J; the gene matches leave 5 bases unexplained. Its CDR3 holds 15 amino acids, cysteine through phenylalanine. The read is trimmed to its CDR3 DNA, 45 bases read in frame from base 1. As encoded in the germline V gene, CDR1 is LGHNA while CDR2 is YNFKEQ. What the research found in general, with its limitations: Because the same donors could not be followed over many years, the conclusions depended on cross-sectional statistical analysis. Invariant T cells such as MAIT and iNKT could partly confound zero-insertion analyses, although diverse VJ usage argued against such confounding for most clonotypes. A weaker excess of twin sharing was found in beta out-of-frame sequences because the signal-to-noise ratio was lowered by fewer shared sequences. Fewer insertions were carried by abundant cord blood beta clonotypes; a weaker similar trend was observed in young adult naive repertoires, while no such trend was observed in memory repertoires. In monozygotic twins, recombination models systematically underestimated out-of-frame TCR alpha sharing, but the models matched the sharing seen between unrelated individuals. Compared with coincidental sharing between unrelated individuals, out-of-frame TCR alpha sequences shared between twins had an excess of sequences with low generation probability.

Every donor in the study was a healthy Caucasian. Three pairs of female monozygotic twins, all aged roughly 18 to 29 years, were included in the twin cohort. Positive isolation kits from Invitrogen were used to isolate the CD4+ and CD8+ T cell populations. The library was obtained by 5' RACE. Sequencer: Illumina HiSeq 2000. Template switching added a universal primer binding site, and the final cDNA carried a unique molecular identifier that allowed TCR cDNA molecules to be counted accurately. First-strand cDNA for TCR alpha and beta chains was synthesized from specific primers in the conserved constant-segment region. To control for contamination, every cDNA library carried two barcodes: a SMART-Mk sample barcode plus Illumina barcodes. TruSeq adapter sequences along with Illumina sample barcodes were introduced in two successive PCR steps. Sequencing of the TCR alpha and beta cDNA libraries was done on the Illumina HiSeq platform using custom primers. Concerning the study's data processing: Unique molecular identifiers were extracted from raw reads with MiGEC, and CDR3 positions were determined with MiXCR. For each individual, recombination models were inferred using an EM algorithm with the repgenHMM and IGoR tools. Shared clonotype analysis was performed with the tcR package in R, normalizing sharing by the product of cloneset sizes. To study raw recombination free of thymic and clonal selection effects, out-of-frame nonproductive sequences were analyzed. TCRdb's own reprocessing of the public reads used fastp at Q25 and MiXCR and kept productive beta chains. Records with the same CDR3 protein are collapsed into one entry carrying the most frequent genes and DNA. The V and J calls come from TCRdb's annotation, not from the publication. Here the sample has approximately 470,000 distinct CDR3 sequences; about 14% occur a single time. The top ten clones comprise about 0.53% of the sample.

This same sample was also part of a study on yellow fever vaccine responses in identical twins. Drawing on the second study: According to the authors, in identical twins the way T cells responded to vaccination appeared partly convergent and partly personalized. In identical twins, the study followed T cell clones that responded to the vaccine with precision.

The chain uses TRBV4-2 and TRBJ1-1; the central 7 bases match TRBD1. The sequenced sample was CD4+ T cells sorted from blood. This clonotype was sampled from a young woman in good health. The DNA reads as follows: TGTGCCAGCAGCCAAGATAAGACAGGGCTCACTGAAGCTTTCTTT. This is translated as CASSQDKTGLTEAFF.